Described below is a single T cell receptor (beta chain) sequence and its context. The antigen is undetermined. This sample stems from a study of T-cell reconstitution after alpha-beta-depleted transplantation in children. Preparation of the TCRbeta library was carried out with unique molecular identifiers. Using its own MiXCR run on the PCR reads, TCRdb lists one record per CDR3 protein. This sample yields about 240,000 distinct CDR3 sequences, of which about 23% are seen a single time; over 2.5% belongs to the top ten. Broader study findings: Day-60 TCRbeta diversity that was high in some patients was derived from surviving recipient T cells and thymic progenitors. T-cell numbers and diversity, one year after transplant, stemmed largely from T cells that were newly produced. Two months or so post-transplant, alpha-beta T cells reportedly derived from several hundred expanded graft clones.

V gave up 3 bases and J gave up 0 bases, with 16 bases separating them. The CDR3 runs 16 residues. Germline CDR1 reads SGHRS; CDR2 reads YFSETQ. This chain uses TRBV5-1 with TRBJ2-7; weak D call: TRBD1 (5 bases). This TCR derives from a girl aged 2-10 years with Fanconi anemia, due to receive a stem cell transplant. The sample was PBMCs, taken before TCRalphabeta/CD19-depleted stem cell transplant. The CDR3 is CASSYFQGFTSYEQYF. DNA for the CDR3: TGCGCCAGCAGCTATTTTCAGGGATTCACCTCCTACGAGCAGTACTTC.